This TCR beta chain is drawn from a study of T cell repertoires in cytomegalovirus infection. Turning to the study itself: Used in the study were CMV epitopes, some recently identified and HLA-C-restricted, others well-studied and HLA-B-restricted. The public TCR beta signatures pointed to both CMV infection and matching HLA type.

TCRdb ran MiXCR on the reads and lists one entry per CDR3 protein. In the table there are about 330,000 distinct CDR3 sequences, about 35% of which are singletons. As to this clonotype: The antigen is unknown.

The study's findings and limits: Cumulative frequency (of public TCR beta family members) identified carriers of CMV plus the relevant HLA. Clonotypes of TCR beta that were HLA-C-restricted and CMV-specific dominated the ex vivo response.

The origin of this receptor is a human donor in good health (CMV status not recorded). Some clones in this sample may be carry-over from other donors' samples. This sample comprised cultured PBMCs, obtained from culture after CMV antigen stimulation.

In DNA, the CDR3 is TGTGCCAGCAGCTTAGAAGGGACCCTAAGTCAAGAGACCCAGTACTTC. Its protein is CASSLEGTLSQETQYF. The chain is built from TRBV7-2 and TRBJ2-5; TRBD1 or TRBD2 may be the D gene (5 bases each). With 1 base removed from V and 2 bases from J, the gap between germline ends came to 14 bases. From germline, CDR1 is SGHTA and CDR2 FQGNSA. This CDR3 has 16 residues.